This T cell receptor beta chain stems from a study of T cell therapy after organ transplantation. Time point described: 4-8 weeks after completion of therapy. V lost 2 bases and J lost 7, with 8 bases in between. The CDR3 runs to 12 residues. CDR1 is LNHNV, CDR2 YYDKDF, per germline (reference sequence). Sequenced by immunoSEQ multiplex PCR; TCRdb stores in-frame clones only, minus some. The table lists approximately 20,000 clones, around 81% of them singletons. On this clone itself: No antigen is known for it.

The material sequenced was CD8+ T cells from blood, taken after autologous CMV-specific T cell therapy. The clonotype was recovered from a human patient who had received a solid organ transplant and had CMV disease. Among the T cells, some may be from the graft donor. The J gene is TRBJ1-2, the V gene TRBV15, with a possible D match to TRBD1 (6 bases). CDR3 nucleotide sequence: TGTGCCACCAGCAGAAACAGGGTTGGCTACACCTTC. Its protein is CATSRNRVGYTF. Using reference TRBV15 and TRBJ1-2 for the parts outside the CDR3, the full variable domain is DAMVIQNPRYQVTQFGKPVTLSCSQTLNHNVMYWYQQKSSQAPKLLFHYYDKDFNNEADTPDNFQSRRPNTSFCFLDIRSPGLGDTAMYLCATSRNRVGYTFGSGTRLTVV.